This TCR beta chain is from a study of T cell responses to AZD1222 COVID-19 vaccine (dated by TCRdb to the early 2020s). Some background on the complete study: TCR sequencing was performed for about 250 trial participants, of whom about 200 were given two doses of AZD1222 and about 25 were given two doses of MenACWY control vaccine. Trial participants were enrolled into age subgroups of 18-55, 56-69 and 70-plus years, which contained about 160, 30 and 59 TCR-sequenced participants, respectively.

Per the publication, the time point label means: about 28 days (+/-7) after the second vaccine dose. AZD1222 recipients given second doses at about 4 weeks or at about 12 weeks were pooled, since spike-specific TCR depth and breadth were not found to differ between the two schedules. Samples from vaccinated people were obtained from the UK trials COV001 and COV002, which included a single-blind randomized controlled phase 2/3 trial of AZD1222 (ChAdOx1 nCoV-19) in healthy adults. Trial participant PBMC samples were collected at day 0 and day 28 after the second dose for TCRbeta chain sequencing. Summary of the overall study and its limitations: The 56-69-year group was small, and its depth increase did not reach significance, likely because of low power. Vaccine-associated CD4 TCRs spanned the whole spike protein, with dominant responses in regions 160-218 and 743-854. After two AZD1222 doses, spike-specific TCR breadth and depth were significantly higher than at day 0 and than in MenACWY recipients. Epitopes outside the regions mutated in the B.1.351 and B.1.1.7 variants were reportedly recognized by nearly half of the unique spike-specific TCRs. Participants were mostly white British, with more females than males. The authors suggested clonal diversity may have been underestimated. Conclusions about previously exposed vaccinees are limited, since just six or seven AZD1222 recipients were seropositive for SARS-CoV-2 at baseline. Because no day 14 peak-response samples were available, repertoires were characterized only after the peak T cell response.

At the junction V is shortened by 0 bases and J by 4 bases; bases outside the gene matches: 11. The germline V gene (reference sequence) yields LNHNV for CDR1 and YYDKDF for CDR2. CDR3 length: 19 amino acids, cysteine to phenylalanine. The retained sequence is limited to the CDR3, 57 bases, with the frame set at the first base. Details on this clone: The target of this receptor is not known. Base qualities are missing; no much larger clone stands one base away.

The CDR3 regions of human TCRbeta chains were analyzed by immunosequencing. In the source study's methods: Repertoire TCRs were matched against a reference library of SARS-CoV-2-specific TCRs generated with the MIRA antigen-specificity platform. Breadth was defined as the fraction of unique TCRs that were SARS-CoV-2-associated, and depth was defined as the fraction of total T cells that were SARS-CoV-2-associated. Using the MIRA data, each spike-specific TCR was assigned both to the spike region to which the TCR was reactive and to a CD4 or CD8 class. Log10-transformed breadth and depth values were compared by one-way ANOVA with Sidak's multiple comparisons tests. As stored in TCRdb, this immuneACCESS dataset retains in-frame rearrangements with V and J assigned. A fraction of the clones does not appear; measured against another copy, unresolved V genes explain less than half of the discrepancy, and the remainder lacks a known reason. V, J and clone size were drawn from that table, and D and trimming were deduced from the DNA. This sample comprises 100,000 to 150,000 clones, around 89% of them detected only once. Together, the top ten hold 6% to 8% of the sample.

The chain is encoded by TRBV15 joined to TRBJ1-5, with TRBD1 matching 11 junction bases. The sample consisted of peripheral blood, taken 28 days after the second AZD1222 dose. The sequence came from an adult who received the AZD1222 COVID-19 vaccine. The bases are TGTGCCACCAGCAGAGATCCCCCAGCGGGACAGGGGGTTAATCAGCCCCAGCATTTT. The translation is CATSRDPPAGQGVNQPQHF.